This T cell receptor (beta chain) was sequenced in a study of Tregs in tolerant kidney transplant recipients. Germline trimming cut 0 bases from V and 6 bases from J; bases unmatched to any gene: 5. CDR1 SGHRS and CDR2 YFSETQ come from the germline V gene. This CDR3 has 16 amino acids. Assay used: immunoSEQ multiplex PCR; TCRdb lists only in-frame clones, some missing. The table shows 85,000 to 100,000 clones, with 80% to 95% occurring only once. V gene TRBV5-1 combines with J gene TRBJ2-1, with 11 bases lining up with TRBD2. This TCR was sampled from a human donor who received a combined kidney and bone marrow transplant. This material consisted of CD4+ T cells from blood, taken before the transplant. In DNA, the CDR3 is TGCGCCAGCAGCTTGGTAAGACTAGCGGGAAGCAATGAGCAGTTCTTC. Residues: CASSLVRLAGSNEQFF.